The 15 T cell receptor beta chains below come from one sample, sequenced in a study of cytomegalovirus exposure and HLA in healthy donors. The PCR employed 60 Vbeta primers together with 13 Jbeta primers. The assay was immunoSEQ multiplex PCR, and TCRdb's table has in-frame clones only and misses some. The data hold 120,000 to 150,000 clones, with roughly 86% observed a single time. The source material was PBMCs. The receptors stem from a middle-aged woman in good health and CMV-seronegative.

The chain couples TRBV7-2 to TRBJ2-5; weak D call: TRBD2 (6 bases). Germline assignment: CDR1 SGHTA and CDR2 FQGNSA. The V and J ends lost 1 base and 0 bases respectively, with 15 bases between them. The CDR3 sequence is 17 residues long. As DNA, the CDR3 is TGTGCCAGCAGCTTAGGCTCGGTTGGCGGGGACCAAGAGACCCAGTACTTC. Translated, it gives CASSLGSVGGDQETQYF.

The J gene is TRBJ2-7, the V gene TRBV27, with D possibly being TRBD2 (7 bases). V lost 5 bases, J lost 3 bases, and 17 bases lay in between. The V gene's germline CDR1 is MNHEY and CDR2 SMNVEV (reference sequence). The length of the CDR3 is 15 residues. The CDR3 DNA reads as TGTGCCAGCAGTCCTTGGGGGGGCGGAATCTACGAGCAGTACTTC. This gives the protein CASSPWGGGIYEQYF.

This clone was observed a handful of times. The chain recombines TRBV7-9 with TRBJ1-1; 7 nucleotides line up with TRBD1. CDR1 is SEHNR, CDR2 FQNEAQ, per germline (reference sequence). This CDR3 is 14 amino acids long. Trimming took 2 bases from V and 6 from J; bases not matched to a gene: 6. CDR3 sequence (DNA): TGTGCCAGCAGCTTATCCTCAGGACAGGCTGAAGCTTTCTTT. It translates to CASSLSSGQAEAFF. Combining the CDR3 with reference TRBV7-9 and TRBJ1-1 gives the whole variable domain DTGVSQNPRHKITKRGQNVTFRCDPISEHNRLYWYRQTLGQGPEFLTYFQNEAQLEKSRLLSDRFSAERPKGSFSTLEIQRTEQGDSAMYLCASSLSSGQAEAFFGQGTRLTVV.

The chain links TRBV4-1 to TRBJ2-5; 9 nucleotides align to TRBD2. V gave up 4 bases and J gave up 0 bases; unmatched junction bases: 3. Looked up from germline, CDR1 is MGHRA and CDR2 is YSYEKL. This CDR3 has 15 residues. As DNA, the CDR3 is TGCGCCAGCAGCCGGGGACTAGCTCACCAAGAGACCCAGTACTTC. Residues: CASSRGLAHQETQYF.

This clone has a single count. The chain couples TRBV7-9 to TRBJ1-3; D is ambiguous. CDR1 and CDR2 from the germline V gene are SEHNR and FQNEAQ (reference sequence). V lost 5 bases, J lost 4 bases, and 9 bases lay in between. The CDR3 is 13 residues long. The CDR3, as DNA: TGTGCCAGCAGCCCGTCAGCGGGAAACACCATATATTTT. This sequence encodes CASSPSAGNTIYF.

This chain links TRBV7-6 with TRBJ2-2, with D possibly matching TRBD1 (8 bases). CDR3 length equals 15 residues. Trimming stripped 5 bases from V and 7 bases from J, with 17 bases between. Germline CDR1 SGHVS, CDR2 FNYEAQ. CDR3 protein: CASSTGQGGSGELFF. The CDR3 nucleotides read TGTGCCAGCAGCACTGGACAGGGCGGGAGCGGGGAGCTGTTTTTT.

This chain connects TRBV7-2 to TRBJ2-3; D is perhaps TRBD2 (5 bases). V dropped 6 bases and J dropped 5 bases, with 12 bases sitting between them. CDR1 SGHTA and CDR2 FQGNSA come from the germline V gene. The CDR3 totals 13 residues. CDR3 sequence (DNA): TGTGCCAGCAGTCGGACTGCCGTAGATACGCAGTATTTT. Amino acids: CASSRTAVDTQYF.

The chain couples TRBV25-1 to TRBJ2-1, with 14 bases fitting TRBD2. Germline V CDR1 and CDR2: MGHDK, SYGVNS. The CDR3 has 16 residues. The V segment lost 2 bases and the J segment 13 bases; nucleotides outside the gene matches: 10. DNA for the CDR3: TGTGCCAGCAGTGAAGTCGGACTAGCGGGAGGTTTAGGCCAGTTCTTC. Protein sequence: CASSEVGLAGGLGQFF.

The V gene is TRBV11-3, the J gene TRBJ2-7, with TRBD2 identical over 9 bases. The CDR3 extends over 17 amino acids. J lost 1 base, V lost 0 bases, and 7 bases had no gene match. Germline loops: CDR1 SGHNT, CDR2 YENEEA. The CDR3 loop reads CASSLDLGLAHSYEQYF. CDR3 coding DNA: TGTGCCAGCAGCTTAGATCTAGGACTAGCGCATTCCTACGAGCAGTACTTC. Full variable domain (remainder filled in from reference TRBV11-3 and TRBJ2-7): EAGVVQSPRYKIIEKKQPVAFWCNPISGHNTLYWYLQNLGQGPELLIRYENEEAVDDSQLPKDRFSAERLKGVDSTLKIQPAELGDSAVYLCASSLDLGLAHSYEQYFGPGTRLTVT.

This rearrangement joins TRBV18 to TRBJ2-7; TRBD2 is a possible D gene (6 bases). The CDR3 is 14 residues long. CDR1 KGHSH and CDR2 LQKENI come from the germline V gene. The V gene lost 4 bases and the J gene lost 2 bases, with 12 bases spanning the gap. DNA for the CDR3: TGTGCCAGCTCACGGGGGAGGCAGACCTACGAGCAGTACTTC. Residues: CASSRGRQTYEQYF.

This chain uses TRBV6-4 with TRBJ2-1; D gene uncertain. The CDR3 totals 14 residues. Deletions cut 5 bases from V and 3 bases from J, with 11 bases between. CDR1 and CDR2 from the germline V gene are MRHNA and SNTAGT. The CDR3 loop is CASSLEADYNEQFF. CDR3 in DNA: TGTGCCAGCAGTTTAGAGGCGGACTACAATGAGCAGTTCTTC.

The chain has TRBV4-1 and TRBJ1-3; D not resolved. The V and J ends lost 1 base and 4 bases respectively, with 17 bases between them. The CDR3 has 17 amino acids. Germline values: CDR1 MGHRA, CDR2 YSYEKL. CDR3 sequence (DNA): TGCGCCAGCAGCCAAGGGAGGGTTACGGGTTCGGGAAACACCATATATTTT. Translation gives CASSQGRVTGSGNTIYF.

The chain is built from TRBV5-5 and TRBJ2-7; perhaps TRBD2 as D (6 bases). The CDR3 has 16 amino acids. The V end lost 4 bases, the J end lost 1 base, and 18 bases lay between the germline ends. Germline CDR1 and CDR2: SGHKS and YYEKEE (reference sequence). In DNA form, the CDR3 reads TGTGCCAGCAGCGATGGGGCTAGCGCCCGATCCTACGAGCAGTACTTC. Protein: CASSDGASARSYEQYF.

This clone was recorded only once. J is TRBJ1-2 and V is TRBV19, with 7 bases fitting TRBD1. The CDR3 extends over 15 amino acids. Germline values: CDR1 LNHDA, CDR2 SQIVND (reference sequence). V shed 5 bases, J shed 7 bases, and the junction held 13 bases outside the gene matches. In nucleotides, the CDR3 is TGTGCCAGTAGTTTTCGGGACAGCACTGACGTTGGCTACACCTTC. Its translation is CASSFRDSTDVGYTF.

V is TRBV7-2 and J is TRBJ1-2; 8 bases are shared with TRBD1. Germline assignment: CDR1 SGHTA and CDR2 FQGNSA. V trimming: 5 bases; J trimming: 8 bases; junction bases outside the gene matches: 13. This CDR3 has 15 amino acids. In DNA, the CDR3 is TGTGCCAGCAGCCAGGACAGGGTAAATTCGTGGGGCTACACCTTC. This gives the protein CASSQDRVNSWGYTF.